The T cell receptor beta chain under discussion was sequenced for a study of OX40 agonist ivuxolimab in advanced cancers. For the study at large: Patients took ivuxolimab, an agonistic anti-OX40 (CD134) antibody.

The data were produced by immunoSEQ multiplex PCR, yet TCRdb's version contains in-frame clones alone and is incomplete. The repertoire holds around 38,000 clones, with approximately 81% as singletons. This CDR3 has 18 amino acids. The V segment lost 1 base and the J segment 4 bases; nucleotides outside the gene matches: 9. CDR1 is SGHTA and CDR2 is FQGNSA in the germline V gene. The study's findings and limits: It was not determined which antigens were specifically recognized by the peripheral T cells that had undergone clonal expansion.

Regarding this clone: Its target is unknown.

The input for sequencing was CD4+ or CD8+ T cells sorted from blood, taken in a trial of the OX40 agonist ivuxolimab. This chain connects TRBV7-2 to TRBJ2-3; 12 bases are shared with TRBD2. This clonotype was sampled from an adult with an advanced solid tumor such as melanoma, head and neck, liver or kidney cancer. CDR3 amino acids: CASSLVGPSGGGADTQYF. Written as DNA, the CDR3 is TGTGCCAGCAGCTTAGTCGGACCTAGCGGGGGGGGAGCAGATACGCAGTATTTT.